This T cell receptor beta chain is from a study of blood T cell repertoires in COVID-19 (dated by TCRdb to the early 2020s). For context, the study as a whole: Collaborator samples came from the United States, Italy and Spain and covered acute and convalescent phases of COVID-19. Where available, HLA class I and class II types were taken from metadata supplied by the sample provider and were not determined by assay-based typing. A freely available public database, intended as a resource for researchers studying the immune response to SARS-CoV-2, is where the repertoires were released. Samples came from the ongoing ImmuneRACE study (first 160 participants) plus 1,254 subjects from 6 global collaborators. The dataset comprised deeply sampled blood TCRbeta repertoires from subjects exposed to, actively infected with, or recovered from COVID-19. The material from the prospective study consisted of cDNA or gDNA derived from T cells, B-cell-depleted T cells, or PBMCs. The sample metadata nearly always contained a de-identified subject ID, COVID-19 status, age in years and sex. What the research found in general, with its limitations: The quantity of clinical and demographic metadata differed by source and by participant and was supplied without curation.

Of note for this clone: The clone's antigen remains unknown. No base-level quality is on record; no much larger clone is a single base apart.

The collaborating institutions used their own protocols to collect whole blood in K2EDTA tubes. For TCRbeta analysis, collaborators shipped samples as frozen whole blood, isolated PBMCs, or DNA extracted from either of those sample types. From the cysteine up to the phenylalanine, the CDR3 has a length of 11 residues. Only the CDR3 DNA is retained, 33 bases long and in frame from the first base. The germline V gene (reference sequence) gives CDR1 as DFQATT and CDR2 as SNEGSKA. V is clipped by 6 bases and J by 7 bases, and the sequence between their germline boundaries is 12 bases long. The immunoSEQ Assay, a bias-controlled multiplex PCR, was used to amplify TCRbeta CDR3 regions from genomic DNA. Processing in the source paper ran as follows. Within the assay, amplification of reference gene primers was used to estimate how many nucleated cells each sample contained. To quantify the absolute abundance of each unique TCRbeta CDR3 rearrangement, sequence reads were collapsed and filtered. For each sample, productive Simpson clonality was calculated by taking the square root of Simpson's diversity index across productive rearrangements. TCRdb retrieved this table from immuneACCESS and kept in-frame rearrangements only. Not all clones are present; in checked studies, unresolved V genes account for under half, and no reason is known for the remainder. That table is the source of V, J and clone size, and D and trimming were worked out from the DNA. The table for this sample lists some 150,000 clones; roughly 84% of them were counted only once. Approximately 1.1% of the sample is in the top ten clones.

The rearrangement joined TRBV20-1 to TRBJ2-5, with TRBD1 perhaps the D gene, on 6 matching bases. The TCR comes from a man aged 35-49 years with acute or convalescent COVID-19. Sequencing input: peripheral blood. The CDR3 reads CSALSRGTQYF. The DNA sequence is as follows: TGCAGTGCACTCAGCAGGGGGACCCAGTACTTC.